The rows below give T cell receptor beta chains drawn from one sample of a study of neurological immune-mediated disorders. MiXCR, run by TCRdb on the 5' RACE reads, gives a single entry per CDR3 protein. The sample lists around 94,000 distinct CDR3 sequences, roughly 3.5% occurring once. Material: PBMCs. The receptors were gathered from a woman in her late teens or twenties with multiple sclerosis. Each CDR3 is given with its conserved first and last residue. A D gene is named only where the DNA matches it firmly. Size is omitted from some rows. Given values are once, few, many or a class for expanded clones.

CDR3: CASSLNVGSGNTIYF
DNA: TGTGCCAGCAGTTTAAACGTCGGCTCCGGAAACACCATATATTTT
V: TRBV12-3/TRBV12-4
J: TRBJ1-3
D: -
size: many

CDR3: CAINSGTGSYKQYF
DNA: TGTGCCATCAACTCCGGGACAGGGTCATATAAGCAGTACTTC
V: TRBV10-3
J: TRBJ2-7
D: TRBD1
size: many

CDR3: CASSASGGQPQHF
DNA: TGCGCCAGCAGTGCCTCGGGGGGCCAGCCCCAGCATTTT
V: TRBV10-1
J: TRBJ1-5
D: -
size: -

CDR3: CASKVGQEFYSNQPQHF
DNA: TGCGCCAGCAAGGTGGGGCAGGAGTTTTATAGCAATCAGCCCCAGCATTTT
V: TRBV10-2
J: TRBJ1-5
D: -
size: many

CDR3: CASSDTGQICGYTF
DNA: TGCGCCAGCAGTGACACGGGACAGATCTGTGGCTACACCTTC
V: TRBV10-1
J: TRBJ1-2
D: TRBD1
size: -

CDR3: CASRRDTFNTEAFF
DNA: TGTGCCAGCAGACGGGACACCTTTAACACTGAAGCTTTCTTT
V: TRBV6-5
J: TRBJ1-1
D: -
size: many

CDR3: CSARDPLGGYEQYF
DNA: TGCAGTGCTAGAGACCCGTTAGGGGGCTACGAGCAGTACTTC
V: TRBV20-1
J: TRBJ2-7
D: -
size: many

CDR3: CASREGGTGSYEQYF
DNA: TGTGCCAGCCGGGAAGGTGGGACAGGGTCCTACGAGCAGTACTTC
V: TRBV25-1
J: TRBJ2-7
D: TRBD1
size: many

CDR3: CASRRDRDTEAFF
DNA: TGCGCCAGCAGGAGGGACAGGGACACTGAAGCTTTCTTT
V: TRBV5-1
J: TRBJ1-1
D: TRBD1
size: many

CDR3: CASSQEPSTDTQYF
DNA: TGCGCCAGCAGCCAAGAGCCAAGCACAGATACGCAGTATTTT
V: TRBV4-1
J: TRBJ2-3
D: -
size: many

CDR3: CSASRLAGGPDTQYF
DNA: TGCAGTGCTAGTAGACTAGCGGGGGGCCCGGATACGCAGTATTTT
V: TRBV20-1
J: TRBJ2-3
D: TRBD2
size: many

CDR3: CASSQNSGTGGYGYTF
DNA: TGTGCCAGCAGCCAAAACTCCGGGACAGGAGGCTATGGCTACACCTTC
V: TRBV4-2
J: TRBJ1-2
D: TRBD1
size: many

CDR3: CASSSGCGGPNPVDTEAFF
DNA: TGTGCCAGCAGCTCCGGGTGCGGGGGGCCTAACCCGGTGGACACTGAAGCTTTCTTT
V: TRBV7-7
J: TRBJ1-1
D: -
size: -

CDR3: CSARLAGNSYEQYF
DNA: TGCAGTGCACGTCTAGCGGGTAATTCCTACGAGCAGTACTTC
V: TRBV20-1
J: TRBJ2-7
D: TRBD2
size: many

CDR3: CASSPWGGQGSETQYF
DNA: TGTGCCAGCAGCCCATGGGGTGGACAGGGCAGTGAGACCCAGTACTTC
V: TRBV7-9
J: TRBJ2-5
D: TRBD1
size: many

CDR3: CASSESVSSGNTIYF
DNA: TGCGCCAGCAGTGAGTCCGTATCCTCTGGAAACACCATATATTTT
V: TRBV10-2
J: TRBJ1-3
D: -
size: many

CDR3: CSAIEGGPNQPQHF
DNA: TGCAGTGCCATAGAAGGGGGGCCCAATCAGCCCCAGCATTTT
V: TRBV20-1
J: TRBJ1-5
D: -
size: many

CDR3: CAIRPGVLYNEQFF
DNA: TGTGCCATCAGGCCGGGGGTCCTTTACAATGAGCAGTTCTTC
V: TRBV10-3
J: TRBJ2-1
D: -
size: many

CDR3: CASSVGPLDQPQHF
DNA: TGTGCCAGCAGCGTAGGGCCATTAGATCAGCCCCAGCATTTT
V: TRBV9
J: TRBJ1-5
D: -
size: many

CDR3: CSARVVGGETQYF
DNA: TGCAGTGCTAGAGTTGTGGGAGGAGAGACCCAGTACTTC
V: TRBV20-1
J: TRBJ2-5
D: -
size: many

CDR3: CATSRLAVSNQPQHF
DNA: TGTGCCACCAGCAGATTGGCAGTTAGCAATCAGCCCCAGCATTTT
V: TRBV15
J: TRBJ1-5
D: -
size: many

CDR3: CASSLGFGGGADTQYF
DNA: TGCGCCAGCAGCTTGGGTTTCGGTGGGGGCGCAGATACGCAGTATTTT
V: TRBV5-1
J: TRBJ2-3
D: -
size: few

CDR3: CASSFRDRADTQYF
DNA: TGTGCCAGCAGCTTCCGGGACAGGGCTGATACGCAGTATTTT
V: TRBV7-8
J: TRBJ2-3
D: TRBD1
size: many

CDR3: CASSLEYYHGELFF
DNA: TGCGCCAGCAGCTTGGAATACTACCACGGGGAGCTGTTTTTT
V: TRBV5-1
J: TRBJ2-2
D: -
size: many

CDR3: CASSRDRSSYNEQFF
DNA: TGTGCCAGCAGTCGGGACAGGAGCTCCTACAATGAGCAGTTCTTC
V: TRBV12-3/TRBV12-4
J: TRBJ2-1
D: TRBD1
size: many

CDR3: CASSSPPGETQYF
DNA: TGTGCCAGCAGCTCCCCCCCGGGGGAGACCCAGTACTTC
V: TRBV7-2
J: TRBJ2-5
D: -
size: many

CDR3: CASSSQGLGTQYF
DNA: TGTGCCAGCAGCTCACAGGGGCTGGGGACCCAGTACTTC
V: TRBV7-6
J: TRBJ2-5
D: TRBD1
size: many